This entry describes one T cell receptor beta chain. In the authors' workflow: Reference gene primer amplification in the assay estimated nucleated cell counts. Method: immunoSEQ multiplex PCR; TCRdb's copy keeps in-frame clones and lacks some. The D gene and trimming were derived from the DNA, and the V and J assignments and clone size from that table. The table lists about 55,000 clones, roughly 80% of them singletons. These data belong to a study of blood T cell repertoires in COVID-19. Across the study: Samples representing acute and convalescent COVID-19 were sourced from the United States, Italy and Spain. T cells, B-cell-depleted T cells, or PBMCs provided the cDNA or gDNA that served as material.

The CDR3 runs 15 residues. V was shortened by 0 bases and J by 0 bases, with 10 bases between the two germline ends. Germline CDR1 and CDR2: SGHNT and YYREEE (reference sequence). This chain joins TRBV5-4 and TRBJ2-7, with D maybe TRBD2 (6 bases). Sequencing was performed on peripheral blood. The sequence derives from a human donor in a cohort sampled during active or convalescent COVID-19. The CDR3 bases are TGTGCCAGCAGCTTGGAGGCGGGGAGCTCCTACGAGCAGTACTTC. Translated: CASSLEAGSSYEQYF.